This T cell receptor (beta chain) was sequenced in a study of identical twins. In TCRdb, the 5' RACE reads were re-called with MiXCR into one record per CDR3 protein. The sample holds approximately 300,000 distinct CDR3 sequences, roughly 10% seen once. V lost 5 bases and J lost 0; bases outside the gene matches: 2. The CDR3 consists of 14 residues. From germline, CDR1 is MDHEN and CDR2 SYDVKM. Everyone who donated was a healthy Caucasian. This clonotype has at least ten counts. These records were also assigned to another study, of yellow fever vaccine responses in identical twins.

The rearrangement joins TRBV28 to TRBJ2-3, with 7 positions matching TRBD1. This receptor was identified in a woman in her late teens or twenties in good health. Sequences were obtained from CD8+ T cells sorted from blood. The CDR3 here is CASSRDSSTDTQYF. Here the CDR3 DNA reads TGTGCCAGCAGTCGGGACAGCAGCACAGATACGCAGTATTTT.